This TCR beta chain was observed in a study of T cells expressing NK-cell markers. The CDR3 runs to 13 residues. The V gene's germline CDR1 is ENHRY and CDR2 SYGVKD. TCRdb re-called the 5' RACE reads, yielding one record per CDR3 amino acid sequence without DNA. There are about 550,000 distinct CDR3 sequences in the sample, with approximately 4% held by the top ten. The V and J genes are TRBV10-3 and TRBJ1-4. Sequencing was performed on blood T cells: a sorted CD56 or NKG2C T cell subset, CD4+ or CD8+ T cells, or bulk PBMC T cells (not recorded which). The source is a man younger than 30 in good health. The CDR3 sequence is CAISEGTNEKLFF.